The sequence of this TCR beta chain was determined in a study of cytomegalovirus exposure and HLA in healthy donors. Trimming removed 5 bases from V and 0 bases from J, with 10 bases in between. CDR1 is SGHTA and CDR2 is FQGNSA in the germline V gene. The CDR3 spans 14 residues. Researchers ran the PCR with 60 Vbeta and 13 Jbeta primers. TCRdb's copy holds only in-frame clones and misses some; the assay was immunoSEQ multiplex PCR. The repertoire holds some 120,000 clones, with roughly 80% as singletons. A word on this clone: Its antigen is currently unknown.

Study observations and caveats: The only immune exposure information that was available was CMV serostatus.

Sequencing input: PBMCs. The receptor was derived from a female donor in good health and CMV-seronegative. The chain links TRBV7-2 to TRBJ1-1; no definite D call. In DNA, the CDR3 is TGTGCCAGCAGCCCGCCGGTTATGAACACTGAAGCTTTCTTT. Translation: CASSPPVMNTEAFF.